The present entry profiles one T cell receptor beta chain with its context. The sample originates from a study of STAT5B mutations in CD4+ large granular lymphocyte leukemia. V dropped 5 bases and J dropped 8 bases, with 15 bases sitting between them. The CDR3 covers 13 residues. Germline-derived CDR1 and CDR2 are MNHEY and SVGAGI. Control samples were healthy donors' buffy coats. Libraries were prepared by immunoSEQ multiplex PCR; TCRdb keeps only in-frame clonotypes and omits some of them. The sample includes around 30,000 clones, roughly 77% of them seen just once. V is TRBV6-5 and J is TRBJ1-2; weak D call: TRBD1 (5 bases). Source material: CD4+ T cells from blood buffy coats. The TCR was taken from a human donor in good health. The CDR3 loop reads CASSSTGLGGYTF. For the CDR3, the DNA is TGTGCCAGCAGTAGCACAGGTCTGGGCGGCTACACCTTC.